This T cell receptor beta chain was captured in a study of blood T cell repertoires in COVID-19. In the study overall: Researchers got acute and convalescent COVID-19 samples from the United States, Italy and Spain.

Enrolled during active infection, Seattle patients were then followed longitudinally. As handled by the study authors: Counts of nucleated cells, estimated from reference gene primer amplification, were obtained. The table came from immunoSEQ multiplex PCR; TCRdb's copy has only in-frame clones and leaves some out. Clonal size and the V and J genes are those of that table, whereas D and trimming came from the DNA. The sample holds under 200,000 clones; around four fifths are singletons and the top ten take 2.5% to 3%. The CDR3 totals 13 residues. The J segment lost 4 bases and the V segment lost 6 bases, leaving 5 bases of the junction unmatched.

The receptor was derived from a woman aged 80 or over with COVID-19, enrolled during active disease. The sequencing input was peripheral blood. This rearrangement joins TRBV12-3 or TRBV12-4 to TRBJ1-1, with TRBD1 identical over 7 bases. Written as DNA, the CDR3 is TGTGCCAGCAGACAGGGGTTTGTCACTGAAGCTTTCTTT. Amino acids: CASRQGFVTEAFF.